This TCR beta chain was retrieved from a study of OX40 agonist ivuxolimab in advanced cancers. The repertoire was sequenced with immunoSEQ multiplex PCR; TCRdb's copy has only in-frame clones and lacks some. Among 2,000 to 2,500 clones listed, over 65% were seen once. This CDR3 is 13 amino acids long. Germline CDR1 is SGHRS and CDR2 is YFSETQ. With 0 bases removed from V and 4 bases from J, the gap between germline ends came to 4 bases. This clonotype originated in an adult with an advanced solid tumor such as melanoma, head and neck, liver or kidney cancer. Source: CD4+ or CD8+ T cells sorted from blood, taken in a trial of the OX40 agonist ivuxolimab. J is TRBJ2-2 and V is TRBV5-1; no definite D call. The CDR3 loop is CASSLVGTGELFF. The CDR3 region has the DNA TGCGCCAGCAGCTTGGTGGGCACCGGGGAGCTGTTTTTT.